The 27 T cell receptor beta chains given below trace back to one sample, sequenced in a study of blood T cell repertoires in COVID-19. The method was immunoSEQ multiplex PCR; TCRdb's version includes in-frame clones alone and lacks a portion of them. The sample holds under 200,000 clones, 80% to 85% seen once. The specimen sequenced was peripheral blood. These receptors all come from a human donor with acute or convalescent COVID-19. The donor label of this sample is uncertain.

The gene calls are TRBV27 and TRBJ1-5, with D possibly TRBD1 on 5 matching bases. The CDR3 runs to 14 residues. CDR1 MNHEY and CDR2 SMNVEV come from the germline V gene (reference sequence). The V and J ends lost 3 bases and 1 base respectively, with 7 bases between them. CDR3 nucleotides: TGTGCCAGCAGTTTCAGACAGAGCAATCAGCCCCAGCATTTT. Translating it yields CASSFRQSNQPQHF.

The chain employs TRBV5-1 and TRBJ2-7, with 8 bases that match TRBD2. V trimming: 4 bases; J trimming: 3 bases; junction bases outside the gene matches: 9. The length of the CDR3 is 15 residues. Germline CDR1 and CDR2: SGHRS and YFSETQ. The chain's CDR3 is CASSPPLAGSYEQYF. In DNA form, the CDR3 reads TGCGCCAGCAGCCCCCCTTTAGCGGGAAGCTACGAGCAGTACTTC.

The chain recombines TRBV6-5 with TRBJ2-4; maybe TRBD1 (6 bases). The V gene's germline CDR1 is MNHEY and CDR2 SVGAGI. Trimming took 6 bases from V and 0 from J, leaving 12 bases between them. The CDR3 has 15 residues. The CDR3 DNA sequence: TGTGCCAGCAGGGACGGACAGACAGCCAAAAACATTCAGTACTTC. It specifies CASRDGQTAKNIQYF.

The rearrangement joins TRBV6-4 to TRBJ1-1; 10 bases are a match to TRBD1. From germline, CDR1 is MRHNA and CDR2 SNTAGT. The trim removed 5 bases at V and 3 bases at J, leaving 9 bases unmatched. The CDR3 length is 16 residues. DNA for the CDR3: TGTGCCAGCAGTAAACCGCCCGGGACAGGGGACACTGAAGCTTTCTTT. As protein: CASSKPPGTGDTEAFF.

This chain connects TRBV30 to TRBJ2-3; D might be TRBD2 (5 bases). The CDR3 runs to 16 residues. Trimming shortened V by 0 bases and J by 0 bases, and 13 bases separated the two germline ends. Germline CDR1 GTSNPN, CDR2 SVGIG (reference sequence). The CDR3: CAWSVIGLWSTDTQYF. The CDR3 DNA sequence: TGTGCCTGGAGTGTAATTGGACTGTGGAGCACAGATACGCAGTATTTT.

This chain connects TRBV29-1 to TRBJ1-2; weak D call: TRBD1 (5 bases). CDR3 length equals 11 residues. V lost 3 bases and J 8 bases, leaving 10 bases between the germline ends. CDR1 and CDR2 from the germline V gene are SQVTM and ANQGSEA. The CDR3: CSVDGGAGYTF. DNA for the CDR3: TGCAGCGTTGACGGGGGTGCAGGCTACACCTTC.

This clone was seen ten or more times. V and J are TRBV2 and TRBJ2-7, with TRBD1 matching over 8 bases. The CDR3 totals 15 residues. The V gene end was trimmed by 6 bases and the J gene end by 2 bases; junction bases not matched to a gene: 9. The germline gives CDR1 SNHLY, CDR2 FYNNEI. As DNA, the CDR3 is TGTGCCAGCAGGAGGGGACAGGCTTTCGCCTACGAGCAGTACTTC. Protein sequence: CASRRGQAFAYEQYF. Based on the CDR3 plus reference TRBV2 and TRBJ2-7, the full variable domain is EPEVTQTPSHQVTQMGQEVILRCVPISNHLYFYWYRQILGQKVEFLVSFYNNEISEKSEIFDDQFSVERPDGSNFTLKIRSTKLEDSAMYFCASRRGQAFAYEQYFGPGTRLTVT.

The V call is TRBV5-1, the J call TRBJ2-1, with TRBD1 matching over 8 bases. CDR3 length: 16 residues. The germline V gene encodes CDR1 SGHRS and CDR2 YFSETQ. Unmatched junction bases numbered 6, after V lost 4 bases and J lost 0 bases. The CDR3 DNA reads TGCGCCAGCAGCCCGGGACAGGCGAGCTCCTACAATGAGCAGTTCTTC. Translation: CASSPGQASSYNEQFF.

The CDR3 region has the DNA TGTGCCACGAGCGGGAGGGCCGGGGATACGCAGTATTTT. Residues: CATSGRAGDTQYF. The chain uses TRBV10-3 and TRBJ2-3; 10 bases agree with TRBD2. CDR1 and CDR2 from the germline V gene are ENHRY and SYGVKD. The J segment lost 6 bases and the V segment lost 10 bases, leaving 7 bases of the junction unmatched. The CDR3 sequence is 13 residues long.

The chain combines TRBV6-5 with TRBJ2-1, with 14 bases fitting TRBD2. The V gene's germline CDR1 is MNHEY and CDR2 SVGAGI. The CDR3 length is 15 residues. Germline trimming cut 5 bases from V and 6 bases from J; bases unmatched to any gene: 3. The CDR3: CASSTGTSGSNEQFF. The CDR3 DNA sequence: TGTGCCAGCAGTACCGGGACTAGCGGGAGCAATGAGCAGTTCTTC.

J is TRBJ2-5 and V is TRBV5-1; a possible D gene is TRBD1 (6 bases). The germline gives CDR1 SGHRS, CDR2 YFSETQ. CDR3 length: 14 amino acids. Trimming took 2 bases from V and 1 from J, leaving 9 bases between them. The CDR3 spells CASSLGTLQETQYF. The CDR3 DNA sequence: TGCGCCAGCAGCTTAGGGACACTCCAAGAGACCCAGTACTTC.

The V and J genes are TRBV4-2 and TRBJ2-5, with 12 positions matching TRBD2. The CDR3 runs to 17 residues. The germline gives CDR1 LGHNA, CDR2 YNFKEQ. The junction had 5 bases not matched to a gene; V was cut back by 2 bases and J by 1 base. CDR3 nucleotide sequence: TGTGCCAGCAGCCAAATTTCTAGCGGGGGGGCCCAAGAGACCCAGTACTTC. Its protein product is CASSQISSGGAQETQYF.

CDR3 DNA sequence: TGTGCCAGTATGACAGGGGATTATAATTCACCCCTCCACTTT. Translating it yields CASMTGDYNSPLHF. This chain joins TRBV19 and TRBJ1-6; TRBD1 matches at 8 bases. The CDR3 is made up of 14 amino acids. V lost 7 bases, J lost 4 bases, and 3 bases stayed unmatched. Germline CDR1 is LNHDA and CDR2 is SQIVND (reference sequence).

The chain has TRBV5-6 and TRBJ1-2, with 10 bases that match TRBD1. Germline V CDR1 and CDR2: SGHDT, YYEEEE. This CDR3 is built from 15 residues. The junction had 6 bases not matched to a gene; V was cut back by 4 bases and J by 3 bases. CDR3 region: CASSAGTGEYYGYTF. The CDR3, as DNA: TGTGCCAGCAGCGCCGGGACAGGGGAATACTATGGCTACACCTTC.

The genes are TRBV29-1 and TRBJ2-4; 12 bases are shared with TRBD2. CDR1 SQVTM and CDR2 ANQGSEA come from the germline V gene. V was pared by 7 bases and J by 6 bases, with 4 bases of the junction left unmatched. CDR3 length: 13 residues. CDR3 sequence reads: CSAASGRGNIQYF. The DNA of the CDR3 is TGCAGCGCAGCTAGCGGGAGGGGAAACATTCAGTACTTC.

The CDR3 sequence: CASSRDRGSKNIQYF. CDR3 nucleotides: TGTGCCAGCAGCCGGGACAGGGGCTCCAAAAACATTCAGTACTTC. The J gene is TRBJ2-4, the V gene TRBV5-4; 10 bases are shared with TRBD1. This CDR3 is built from 15 residues. CDR1 is SGHNT, CDR2 YYREEE, per germline (reference sequence). Trimming took 4 bases from V and 2 from J; bases not matched to a gene: 3.

This sequence joins TRBV18 and TRBJ2-7, with 14 bases lining up with TRBD2. V trimming: 2 bases; J trimming: 6 bases; junction bases outside the gene matches: 6. This CDR3 contains 16 residues. Looked up from germline, CDR1 is KGHSH and CDR2 is LQKENI. This CDR3 reads CASSPGGTSGSSEQYF. The CDR3, as DNA: TGTGCCAGCTCACCAGGCGGGACTAGCGGGAGTAGCGAGCAGTACTTC.

This chain joins TRBV9 and TRBJ2-1; D might be TRBD2 (7 bases). V was pared by 1 base and J by 6 bases, with 17 bases between. The CDR3 length is 16 residues. Per germline, CDR1 SGDLS and CDR2 YYNGEE. This chain's CDR3 is CASSVKPTGGRNEQFF. The CDR3 coding sequence is TGTGCCAGCAGCGTAAAGCCAACCGGGGGGCGCAATGAGCAGTTCTTC. Combining the CDR3 with reference TRBV9 and TRBJ2-1 gives the whole variable domain DSGVTQTPKHLITATGQRVTLRCSPRSGDLSVYWYQQSLDQGLQFLIQYYNGEERAKGNILERFSAQQFPDLHSELNLSSLELGDSALYFCASSVKPTGGRNEQFFGPGTRLTVL.

V usage is TRBV19 and J usage is TRBJ1-2; TRBD1 is a possible D gene (5 bases). The CDR3 has 15 residues. Per the germline V gene, CDR1 is LNHDA and CDR2 is SQIVND (reference sequence). Trimming left V 3 bases short and J 4 bases short, with 15 bases between. The CDR3 sequence: CASSIGGGGVYGYTF. The CDR3 region has the DNA TGTGCCAGTAGTATTGGTGGGGGAGGTGTCTATGGCTACACCTTC. The full variable domain, completed using reference TRBV19 and TRBJ1-2, is DGGITQSPKYLFRKEGQNVTLSCEQNLNHDAMYWYRQDPGQGLRLIYYSQIVNDFQKGDIAEGYSVSREKKESFPLTVTSAQKNPTAFYLCASSIGGGGVYGYTFGSGTRLTVV.

The gene calls are TRBV3-1 (or the pseudogene TRBV3-2) and TRBJ1-6, with 10 bases aligning to TRBD1. The CDR3 is 15 residues long. CDR1 and CDR2 from the germline V gene are LGHDT and YNNKEL (reference sequence). After removal of 5 bases from V and 6 bases from J, the junction contained 4 bases not matched to a gene. The CDR3 bases are TGTGCCAGCAGCTACCGGGACAGGGGTAATTCACCCCTCCACTTT. It encodes CASSYRDRGNSPLHF.

The V gene is TRBV18, the J gene TRBJ2-1, with TRBD1 as a possible D gene (5 bases). The CDR3 extends over 15 amino acids. Germline V gene sequence: CDR1 KGHSH, CDR2 LQKENI. V was cut by 3 bases and J by 6 bases, with 15 bases left in between. DNA for the CDR3: TGTGCCAGCTCACCGGGCAGGGTAGAGTTCAATGAGCAGTTCTTC. This codes for CASSPGRVEFNEQFF. The full variable domain, in which reference TRBV18 and TRBJ2-1 provide the parts outside the CDR3, is NAGVMQNPRHLVRRRGQEARLRCSPMKGHSHVYWYRQLPEEGLKFMVYLQKENIIDESGMPKERFSAEFPKEGPSILRIQQVVRGDSAAYFCASSPGRVEFNEQFFGPGTRLTVL.

V usage is TRBV10-3 and J usage is TRBJ1-6, with 7 bases that match TRBD1. Germline trimming cut 4 bases from V and 5 bases from J; bases unmatched to any gene: 5. CDR1 and CDR2 from the germline V gene are ENHRY and SYGVKD. The CDR3 consists of 15 residues. CDR3 nucleotides: TGTGCCATCAGTGCCAACAGGGGTGATAATTCACCCCTCCACTTT. This codes for CAISANRGDNSPLHF.

This sequence joins TRBV6-5 and TRBJ1-1; 7 bases agree with TRBD1. This CDR3 contains 14 residues. V lost 5 bases, J lost 4 bases, and 7 bases stayed unmatched. From germline, CDR1 is MNHEY and CDR2 SVGAGI. For the CDR3, the DNA is TGTGCCAGCAGTCCCAGGGGGGAGAGCACTGAAGCTTTCTTT. Protein sequence: CASSPRGESTEAFF.

The chain couples TRBV19 to TRBJ1-4; 7 bases map to TRBD1. The V and J ends lost 6 bases and 7 bases, in that order; junction bases with no gene match: 8. The CDR3 runs to 14 residues. CDR1 and CDR2 from the germline V gene are LNHDA and SQIVND (reference sequence). CDR3 amino acids: CASRTTGKSEKLFF. CDR3 DNA sequence: TGTGCCAGTAGAACGACAGGGAAGAGTGAAAAACTGTTTTTT.

This clone was picked up one time. The rearrangement uses TRBV28 and TRBJ1-2, with 10 bases lining up with TRBD1. CDR3 size: 14 residues. J lost 6 bases, V lost 6 bases, and 7 bases had no gene match. Germline values: CDR1 MDHEN, CDR2 SYDVKM. The CDR3 sequence is CASRETGGGDGYTF. CDR3 in DNA: TGTGCCAGCAGAGAGACAGGGGGCGGGGATGGCTACACCTTC.

V usage is TRBV3-1 (or the pseudogene TRBV3-2) and J usage is TRBJ2-7; 9 bases fit TRBD2. With 3 bases clipped from V and 1 base from J, the junction kept 1 base outside the gene matches. This CDR3 spans 14 amino acids. Germline CDR1 reads LGHDT; CDR2 reads YNNKEL (reference sequence). The DNA of the CDR3 is TGTGCCAGCAGCCAGCTAGCGGGGTCCTACGAGCAGTACTTC. This encodes CASSQLAGSYEQYF.

The CDR3 loop reads CASSLSDRGTEAFF. Here the CDR3 DNA reads TGCGCCAGCAGCCTCTCAGACAGGGGAACTGAAGCTTTCTTT. V and J are TRBV4-1 and TRBJ1-1; TRBD1 matches at 8 bases. The CDR3 covers 14 residues. The V gene end was trimmed by 4 bases and the J gene end by 5 bases; junction bases not matched to a gene: 6. Germline assignment: CDR1 MGHRA and CDR2 YSYEKL.